These 26 T cell receptor beta chains came from one sample sequenced in a study of shared clonotypes between healthy human individuals. Repertoires were generated with immunoSEQ multiplex PCR, while TCRdb's copy carries only in-frame clones and drops some. Of about 120,000 clones in the sample, approximately 70% were seen once. Input material: memory CD8+ T cells sorted from blood. Subset meaning: CD45RO+ cells pooled with CCR7-negative TemRA cells. These receptors were taken from a woman aged 25 to 45 in good health.

This clone was counted once. The chain recombines TRBV29-1 with TRBJ2-7, with 8 positions matching TRBD2. This CDR3 spans 14 amino acids. Trimming removed 6 bases from V and 3 bases from J; junction bases left unmatched: 10. Germline V gene sequence: CDR1 SQVTM, CDR2 ANQGSEA. The CDR3: CSVAGTSLNYEQYF. CDR3 nucleotides: TGCAGCGTCGCCGGGACTAGTTTGAACTACGAGCAGTACTTC.

Many counts were recorded for this clone. The V gene is TRBV2, the J gene TRBJ2-7; D perhaps matches TRBD2 (6 bases). Trimming pared 8 bases from V and 6 bases from J, leaving 23 bases between. Germline CDR1 and CDR2: SNHLY and FYNNEI. The CDR3 totals 15 residues. CDR3 protein: CASPETGTSTGEQYF. CDR3 sequence (DNA): TGTGCCAGCCCTGAGACCGGGACTTCGACCGGCGAGCAGTACTTC. Full variable domain (missing parts from reference TRBV2 and TRBJ2-7): EPEVTQTPSHQVTQMGQEVILRCVPISNHLYFYWYRQILGQKVEFLVSFYNNEISEKSEIFDDQFSVERPDGSNFTLKIRSTKLEDSAMYFCASPETGTSTGEQYFGPGTRLTVT.

V is TRBV21-1 and J is TRBJ1-2. TRBV21-1 is an annotated pseudogene. The CDR3 is 8 amino acids. CDR3 amino acids: CATDGYTF. The CDR3 coding sequence is TGTGCCACTGATGGCTACACCTTC.

This clone was recorded many times. The chain couples TRBV2 to TRBJ2-6, with 11 bases matching TRBD2. V lost 8 bases, J lost 1 base, and 7 bases stayed unmatched. The CDR3 is 17 amino acids. Germline-derived CDR1 and CDR2 are SNHLY and FYNNEI. CDR3 residues: CASQRTSGRSGANVLTF. In nucleotides, the CDR3 is TGTGCCAGCCAGAGGACTAGCGGGCGATCTGGGGCCAACGTCCTGACTTTC.

This clone was seen repeatedly, ten times or more. CDR3: CASSEYGLAGGGETQYF. CDR3 coding DNA: TGTGCCAGCAGTGAATACGGACTAGCGGGAGGGGGAGAGACCCAGTACTTC. This chain uses TRBV25-1 with TRBJ2-5, with 15 bases aligning to TRBD2. Per germline, CDR1 MGHDK and CDR2 SYGVNS. The J segment lost 4 bases and the V segment lost 0 bases, leaving 3 bases of the junction unmatched. This CDR3 has 17 residues. The full variable domain, in which reference TRBV25-1 and TRBJ2-5 provide the parts outside the CDR3, is EADIYQTPRYLVIGTGKKITLECSQTMGHDKMYWYQQDPGMELHLIHYSYGVNSTEKGDLSSESTVSRIRTEHFPLTLESARPSHTSQYLCASSEYGLAGGGETQYFGPGTRLLVL.

This clone is a singleton in its sample. J is TRBJ1-2 and V is TRBV25-1, with 7 bases lining up with TRBD1. The germline CDR1 and CDR2 sequences are MGHDK and SYGVNS. This CDR3 contains 16 residues. V was clipped by 0 bases and J by 4 bases; unmatched bases: 8. This chain's CDR3 is CASSEYQSRDSYGYTF. DNA for the CDR3: TGTGCCAGCAGTGAATACCAATCCCGGGACAGCTATGGCTACACCTTC.

This chain links TRBV6-1 with TRBJ2-6, with D tentatively TRBD1 (6 bases). V was cut by 8 bases and J by 2 bases, with 13 bases left in between. CDR1 MNHNS and CDR2 SASEGT come from the germline V gene. The CDR3 is 15 amino acids. CDR3 nucleotides: TGTGCCAGCGAACAAACAGGGACTGGGGCCAACGTCCTGACTTTC. It is translated as CASEQTGTGANVLTF.

Here the CDR3 reads CASSLVRPNYGYTF. The CDR3 DNA reads TGTGCCAGCAGCTTGGTGCGGCCTAACTATGGCTACACCTTC. This chain connects TRBV5-5 to TRBJ1-2, with D unresolved. V was trimmed by 0 bases and J by 0 bases, leaving 6 bases between them. The germline V gene has CDR1 SGHKS and CDR2 YYEKEE (reference sequence). The CDR3 loop spans 14 amino acids.

The CDR3 spells CASSLWQGNEQYF. DNA for the CDR3: TGTGCCAGCAGCTTATGGCAGGGAAACGAGCAGTACTTC. This chain uses TRBV7-2 with TRBJ2-7; maybe TRBD1 (5 bases). The V gene lost 2 bases and the J gene lost 5 bases, with 10 bases spanning the gap. From germline, CDR1 is SGHTA and CDR2 FQGNSA. This CDR3 has 13 residues.

The rearrangement links TRBV4-1 to TRBJ1-5, with D possibly matching TRBD1 (6 bases). CDR3 length: 15 amino acids. V shed 0 bases and J shed 2 bases, with 8 bases lying between them. The V gene's germline CDR1 is MGHRA and CDR2 YSYEKL. The CDR3 sequence is CASSQDQGRNQPQHF. For the CDR3, the DNA is TGCGCCAGCAGCCAAGATCAGGGGCGCAATCAGCCCCAGCATTTT.

This clone was detected many times. The chain combines TRBV28 with TRBJ1-4, with D possibly being TRBD1 (6 bases). Trimming removed 3 bases at V and 3 bases at J, with 14 bases between. Per the germline V gene, CDR1 is MDHEN and CDR2 is SYDVKM. The length of the CDR3 is 16 residues. CDR3 amino acids: CASSLGVAGANEKLFF. The CDR3 nucleotides are TGTGCCAGCAGTTTGGGGGTGGCAGGGGCTAATGAAAAACTGTTTTTT.

CDR3 amino acids: CASSLVGQGAYEQYF. The CDR3 DNA follows: TGTGCCAGCAGCTTAGTGGGACAGGGGGCCTACGAGCAGTACTTC. The V gene is TRBV13, the J gene TRBJ2-7; 11 bases agree with TRBD1. The V gene end was trimmed by 1 base and the J gene end by 2 bases; junction bases not matched to a gene: 1. The CDR3 loop spans 15 amino acids. Germline lookup yields CDR1 PRHDT and CDR2 FYEKMQ (reference sequence).

The J gene is TRBJ2-7, the V gene TRBV27; 13 nucleotides match TRBD2. Germline CDR1 and CDR2: MNHEY and SMNVEV (reference sequence). Trimming took 4 bases from V and 0 from J; bases not matched to a gene: 0. This CDR3 has 15 residues. The CDR3 reads CASSWTSGSSYEQYF. DNA of the CDR3: TGTGCCAGCAGTTGGACTAGCGGGAGCTCCTACGAGCAGTACTTC.

The J gene is TRBJ1-2, the V gene TRBV20-1, with unresolved D. This CDR3 has 11 residues. Germline V gene data show CDR1 as DFQATT and CDR2 as SNEGSKA (reference sequence). CDR3 residues: CTSLARYGYTF. The CDR3 coding sequence is TGCACCTCACTTGCCCGCTATGGCTACACCTTC.

The genes are TRBV27 and TRBJ2-6; D is uncertain. The CDR3 has 14 amino acids. V was trimmed by 4 bases and J by 2 bases, leaving 6 bases between them. Germline assignment: CDR1 MNHEY and CDR2 SMNVEV (reference sequence). The CDR3 DNA is TGTGCCAGCAGTTCACCCCCTGGGGCCAACGTCCTGACTTTC. It is translated as CASSSPPGANVLTF.

This clone was seen many times. The CDR3 ends on some other residue instead of the conserved phenylalanine or tryptophan, so this is likely a read error. Because the CDR3's place on the DNA is in doubt, the DNA is left out and the CDR3 is given as listed by TCRdb. Here the CDR3 reads CASSKGVDGLHRWLSGKAS. V and J are TRBV21-1 and TRBJ2-7; the table's D call TRBD2 went unverified against the DNA. TRBV21-1 is marked as a pseudogene. The CDR3 region is 19 residues in length, termini included.

The rearrangement uses TRBV4-1 and TRBJ1-5; no reliable D call. CDR3 length equals 15 residues. V was pared by 1 base and J by 7 bases, with 14 bases between. Germline values: CDR1 MGHRA, CDR2 YSYEKL. DNA of the CDR3: TGCGCCAGCAGCCAAGTTTTCGGGATGGGACAGCCCCAGCATTTT. Residues: CASSQVFGMGQPQHF.

This clone was detected a few times. The V and J genes are TRBV10-3 and TRBJ1-4, with a weak D call TRBD1 (5 bases). CDR3 length: 14 residues. Germline CDR1 ENHRY, CDR2 SYGVKD. V gave up 4 bases and J gave up 4 bases, with 10 bases separating them. The CDR3 here is CAISVEGFNEKLFF. CDR3 in DNA: TGTGCCATCAGTGTCGAGGGGTTTAATGAAAAACTGTTTTTT.

The chain links TRBV5-1 to TRBJ1-6; weak D call: TRBD1 (5 bases). Between the trimmed V and J ends, which lost 0 bases and 9 bases, there was a span of 7 bases. CDR1 is SGHRS and CDR2 is YFSETQ in the germline V gene. CDR3 length equals 13 residues. The CDR3 DNA follows: TGCGCCAGCAGCTTGGGGGGCAGTTCACCCCTCCACTTT. Translated: CASSLGGSSPLHF.

This clone was picked up a small number of times. This chain links TRBV11-2 with TRBJ2-7; unclear D gene. The germline V and J ends were trimmed by 5 bases and 3 bases, with 11 bases remaining between them. This CDR3 is 13 amino acids long. Germline CDR1 reads SGHAT; CDR2 reads FQNNGV. This chain's CDR3 is CASSPPTVYEQYF. CDR3 coding DNA: TGTGCCAGCAGCCCCCCAACAGTCTACGAGCAGTACTTC.

This clone was counted only a few times. The same CDR3 also results from other DNA sequences found in this sample. This chain joins TRBV5-4 and TRBJ2-7; D remains unclear. Trimming took off 2 bases at V and 2 bases at J, with 5 bases between the two ends. This CDR3 is 12 amino acids long. In germline, CDR1 is SGHNT, CDR2 YYREEE (reference sequence). CDR3 nucleotides: TGTGCCAGCAGCTTCGGTGCCTACGAGCAGTACTTC. This gives the protein CASSFGAYEQYF.

The V and J genes are TRBV6-1 and TRBJ1-5; the D gene is possibly TRBD1 (5 bases). Trimming shortened V by 3 bases and J by 6 bases, and 18 bases separated the two germline ends. The CDR3 covers 16 residues. Germline V lookup: CDR1 MNHNS, CDR2 SASEGT. The CDR3 coding sequence is TGTGCCAGCAGTGACCCGGGGCCTATCCGGCGTCAGCCCCAGCATTTT. It specifies CASSDPGPIRRQPQHF.

V is TRBV7-9 and J is TRBJ1-4, with 8 bases that match TRBD1. The germline CDR1 and CDR2 sequences are SEHNR and FQNEAQ (reference sequence). V shed 3 bases, J shed 3 bases, and the junction held 9 bases outside the gene matches. The CDR3 is 17 amino acids. The CDR3 DNA reads TGTGCCAGCAGCTTCCGGACAGGGCCCCTCTCTAATGAAAAACTGTTTTTT. This translates into CASSFRTGPLSNEKLFF.

This clone was detected once. The chain uses TRBV29-1 and TRBJ1-1; possible D gene TRBD1, 5 bases. Germline V gene data show CDR1 as SQVTM and CDR2 as ANQGSEA. This CDR3 is built from 12 residues. Trimming shortened V by 6 bases and J by 7 bases, and 15 bases separated the two germline ends. CDR3 protein: CSVGPRFSEAFF. The CDR3, as DNA: TGCAGCGTGGGACCTAGGTTTAGTGAAGCTTTCTTT.

V and J are TRBV4-2 and TRBJ2-1, with 9 bases that match TRBD2. This CDR3 is 17 amino acids long. Germline CDR1 is LGHNA and CDR2 is YNFKEQ. J lost 9 bases, V lost 2 bases, and 14 bases had no gene match. This CDR3 reads CASSQLSREGIFSEQFF. The CDR3 nucleotides read TGTGCCAGCAGCCAACTCTCGCGGGAGGGAATATTTTCTGAGCAGTTCTTC.

In this sample, this clone turned up many times. The J gene is TRBJ1-5, the V gene TRBV6-5, with D maybe TRBD1 (6 bases). V gave up 5 bases and J gave up 6 bases, with 11 bases separating them. Germline V gives CDR1 MNHEY, CDR2 SVGAGI. The CDR3 totals 13 residues. For the CDR3, the DNA is TGTGCCAGCAGTCCACAGGGAGGTCAGCCCCAGCATTTT. Translation: CASSPQGGQPQHF.